This TCR beta chain emerged from a study of response to subunit inactivated influenza vaccine (dated 2018 in TCRdb). The study in broad terms: Deep quantitative T cell receptor repertoire profiling was used in the study to track responses to a trivalent subunit inactivated influenza vaccine.

Broader findings and caveats from the paper: It was suggested by the authors that each seasonal influenza vaccination may recruit only a limited number of new T cells.

This clonotype was detected many times. Its antigen remains undetermined. Base-call qualities are not available, and no considerably larger clone is one nucleotide away. The receptor library was made with RT-PCR. Sequenced using an Illumina HiSeq 2500. TCRdb reworked the public reads: Q25 trimming with fastp, MiXCR clone assembly, productive beta chains retained. Rows with one shared CDR3 protein collapse into an entry with the most common genes and DNA. The sample table contains around 750,000 distinct CDR3 sequences; only one count was recorded for 20% to 25% of them. Roughly 10% of the sample is in the top ten clones. The TCR was taken from a man in his forties or fifties who received an inactivated influenza vaccine. Donor details come from another sample of the same person, matched by shared clones. The starting material was PBMCs from blood, obtained approximately 5 days after vaccination.

The CDR3 amino acid sequence is: CASSLDPPYEQYF. The DNA reads as follows: TGTGCCAGCAGCTTAGATCCCCCCTACGAGCAGTACTTC. The rearranged segments are TRBV11-2 and TRBJ2-7; no D gene is confidently identified. The CDR3 runs 13 residues from the cysteine to the phenylalanine. Just CDR3 DNA is preserved here, 39 bases in frame from base 1. According to the germline V gene, CDR1 reads SGHAT and CDR2 reads FQNNGV. The junction carries 5 bases between V and J, which are trimmed by 0 bases and 2 bases respectively.